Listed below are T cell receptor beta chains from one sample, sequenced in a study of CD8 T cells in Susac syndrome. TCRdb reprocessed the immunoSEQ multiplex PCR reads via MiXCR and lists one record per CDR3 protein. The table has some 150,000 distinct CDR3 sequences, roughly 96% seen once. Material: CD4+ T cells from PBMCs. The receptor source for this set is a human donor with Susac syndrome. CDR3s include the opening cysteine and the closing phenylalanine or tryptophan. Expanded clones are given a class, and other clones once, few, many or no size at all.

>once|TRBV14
CASSHDSQYGYTF
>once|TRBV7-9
CASSFGTGFEQYF
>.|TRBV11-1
CASRSGGAGANVLTF
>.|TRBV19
CASSAQGVSNQPQHF
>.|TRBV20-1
CSATRVGNEQFF
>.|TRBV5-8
CASSLYWAGEQYF
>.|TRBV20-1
CSASPGALAFEQFF
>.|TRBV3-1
CASSQSGGAPNEQFF
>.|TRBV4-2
CASSQWGEPQHF
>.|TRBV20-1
CSALLAGEETQYF
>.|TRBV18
CASSPGGAMNTEAFF
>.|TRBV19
CASSIDSHRLAGTRNEQFF
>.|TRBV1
CTSSPPGVTNYGYTF
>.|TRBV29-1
CSVPRGSGANVLTF
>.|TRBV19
CASSIGQINQPQHF
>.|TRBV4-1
CASSQDNYNSPLHF
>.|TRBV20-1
CSAKASGSSYEQYF
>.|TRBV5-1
CASSLVWGSAGELFF
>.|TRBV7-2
CASSLDSGTADRWDF
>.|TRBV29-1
CSVGGLRGGLNTQYF
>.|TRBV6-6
CASSSPGQGNTEAFF
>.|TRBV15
CATSRDRAPSNEQFF
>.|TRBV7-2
CASSTDRVQPQHF
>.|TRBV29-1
CSVALSTETEQYF
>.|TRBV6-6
CASTVQGALYEQYF
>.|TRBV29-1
CSVSFRTASTDTQYF
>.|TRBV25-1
CASSYRGAGANVLTF
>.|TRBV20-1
CSASSQGWGETQYF
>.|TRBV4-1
CASSQELQGSTGELFF
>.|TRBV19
CASSMDRAQPQHF
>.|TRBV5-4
CASSAQGKHEQFF
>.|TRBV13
CASSRKTPGETQYF
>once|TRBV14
CASSQVGSRTYTDTQYF
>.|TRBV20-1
CSAIGQGPANEKLFF
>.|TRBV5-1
CASSSTTGADQPQHF
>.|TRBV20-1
CSASRGDGYTF
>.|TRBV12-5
CASGPGQGVTDTQYF